This T cell receptor (beta chain) was documented in a study of blood T cell repertoires in COVID-19. Across the study: Sources were T cells, B-cell-depleted T cells, or PBMCs; the material itself was cDNA or gDNA.

The V gene lost 1 base and the J gene lost 7 bases, with 11 bases spanning the gap. CDR1 and CDR2 (germline): LGHDT, YNNKEL (reference sequence). The CDR3 has 14 residues. How the authors handled the data: Estimation of nucleated cell counts was performed using reference gene primer amplification. Produced via immunoSEQ multiplex PCR; TCRdb's table is partial and in-frame only. Clone size and V and J calls were adopted from that table, with D and trimming inferred from the DNA. The sample shows 340,000 or so clones, around 80% of them seen only once. Source material: peripheral blood. The TCR was taken from a man younger than 45 with active or convalescent COVID-19. The V and J genes are TRBV3-1 (or the pseudogene TRBV3-2) and TRBJ2-1; D is undetermined. In nucleotides, the CDR3 is TGTGCCAGCAGCCAAGTTACGGTCGGGAATGAGCAGTTCTTC. Encoded protein: CASSQVTVGNEQFF.